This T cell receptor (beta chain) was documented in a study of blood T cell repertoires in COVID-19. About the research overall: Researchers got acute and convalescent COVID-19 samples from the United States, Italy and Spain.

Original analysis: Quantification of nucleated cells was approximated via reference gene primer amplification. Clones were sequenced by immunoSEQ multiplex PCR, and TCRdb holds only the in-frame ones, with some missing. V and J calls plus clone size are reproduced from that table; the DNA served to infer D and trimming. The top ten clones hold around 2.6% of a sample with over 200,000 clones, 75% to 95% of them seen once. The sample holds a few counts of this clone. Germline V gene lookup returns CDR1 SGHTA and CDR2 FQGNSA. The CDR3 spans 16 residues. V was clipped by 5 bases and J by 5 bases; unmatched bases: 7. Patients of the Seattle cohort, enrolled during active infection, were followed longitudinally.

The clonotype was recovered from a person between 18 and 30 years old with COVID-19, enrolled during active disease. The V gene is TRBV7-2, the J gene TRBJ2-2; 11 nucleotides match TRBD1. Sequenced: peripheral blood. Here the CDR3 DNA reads TGTGCCAGCAGCCGGGACAGGGGGTTTGTGACCGGGGAGCTGTTTTTT. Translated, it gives CASSRDRGFVTGELFF.